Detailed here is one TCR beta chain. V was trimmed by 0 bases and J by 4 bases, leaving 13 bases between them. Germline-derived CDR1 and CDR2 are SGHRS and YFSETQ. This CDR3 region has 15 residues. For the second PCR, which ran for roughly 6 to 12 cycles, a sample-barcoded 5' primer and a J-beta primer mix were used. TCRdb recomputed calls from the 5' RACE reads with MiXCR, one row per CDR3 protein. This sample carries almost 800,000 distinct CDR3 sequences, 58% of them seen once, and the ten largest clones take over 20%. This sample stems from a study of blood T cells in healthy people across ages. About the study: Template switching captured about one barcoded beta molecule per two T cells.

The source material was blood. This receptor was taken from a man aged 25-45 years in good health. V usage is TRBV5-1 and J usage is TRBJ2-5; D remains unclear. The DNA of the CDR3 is TGCGCCAGCAGCTTGGAAGGCAGAAGGCCAGAGACCCAGTACTTC. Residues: CASSLEGRRPETQYF.